This TCR beta chain was captured by sequencing in a study of identical twins' blood T cells (dated by TCRdb to between 2011 and 2013). Broadly, across the study: The approximately twelve libraries, six for the alpha chain and six for the beta chain, yielded around 50 million Illumina reads in total. To assess how genetics influences repertoire formation, the study used next-generation sequencing to compare the TCR alpha and beta chain repertoires of three pairs of monozygous twins. Broad study findings and their caveats: The study stated that the proposed role of the TCRalpha J segment in MHC recognition during thymic selection needs to be validated by independent studies. How many CDR3 clonotypes two donors shared depended mainly on the product of their cloneset sizes, and the twins did not clearly stray from this trend. Twin pairs were reported to be markedly more alike in V gene usage than unrelated donors were, even when looking at non-selected out-of-frame TCRbeta clonotypes. Looking at the most abundant TCRbeta clonotypes, every donor had more CDR3 sequences in common with her twin than with unrelated donors. Environmental influences could not be excluded as an explanation for twin similarity, since twins were reared together.

The donors were six healthy women who made up three monozygous twin pairs. All three twin pairs had been reared together, and it was thought likely that the same infectious agents and vaccines had been met by these twin pairs. TCR cDNA libraries were prepared from RNA that had been isolated from peripheral blood mononuclear cells. The library was generated by 5' RACE. These reads were obtained on an Illumina Genome Analyzer IIx. To prepare the RNA-based TCR cDNA libraries, a previously described protocol was followed, with several modifications. Sample-specific barcodes were introduced on both ends of each TCR cDNA library during cDNA synthesis and amplification to prevent cross-contamination. The paper's data handling went like this. Between about 100,000 and nearly 500,000 clonotypes were identified per individual, and about 2 to 3.6 million CDR3-containing reads were obtained per library. Reads carrying improper barcode index combinations were removed, after which the MiTCR software was used to build a cloneset for each library. During the assembly of CDR3 clonotypes by MiTCR, low-quality reads were filtered or rescued and PCR and sequencing errors were corrected. Artificial out-of-frame clonotypes were removed by being mapped to in-frame sequences, with one indel in the CDR3 allowed. Similarity of V and J gene usage between donors was measured as Jensen-Shannon divergence divided by mean entropy. TCRdb reanalyzed the raw reads on its own, using fastp at Q25 for trimming and MiXCR for clone calling, and kept in-frame beta chains. Identical CDR3 protein sequences are pooled into one entry, listed with their most common genes and DNA. The authors' filters were not applied to this entry. The sample contains roughly 380,000 distinct CDR3 sequences, under 30% of them found a single time. Of the sample, about 6% is held by the ten largest clones.

Comment on this clonotype: There is no known antigen for this receptor. Base qualities are not at hand, and no much larger clone is one base apart.

From V the trimming removes 5 bases and from J it removes 4 bases, while the gene matches leave 7 bases of the junction unaccounted for. From the cysteine up to the phenylalanine, the CDR3 has a length of 13 residues. This entry keeps only the CDR3 DNA: 39 bases, framed from base 1. Per the germline V gene, SQVTM is the CDR1 and ANQGSEA is the CDR2. The TCR sequence derives from a woman aged 18 to 55 in good health. This receptor chain uses TRBV29-1 and TRBJ1-2, with 7 central nucleotides matching TRBD1. The sample comprised PBMCs. The CDR3 region reads CSVSQGIVYGYTF. Read as DNA, the sequence is TGCAGCGTTTCACAGGGGATCGTCTATGGCTACACCTTC.